The 31 T cell receptor beta chains given below trace back to one sample, sequenced in a study of T-cell reconstitution after alpha-beta-depleted transplantation in children. The TCRbeta library was prepared with unique molecular identifiers. From the PCR reads, TCRdb called clonotypes with MiXCR, one entry per CDR3 protein. The data show 400,000 to 550,000 distinct CDR3 sequences, roughly a tenth seen once. The specimen was PBMCs, collected before TCRalphabeta/CD19-depleted stem cell transplant. All receptors derive from a child younger than 10 with inherited bone marrow failure, due to receive a stem cell transplant.

The chain joins TRBV12-3 or TRBV12-4 to TRBJ2-1; D uncertain. Between the trimmed V and J ends, which lost 6 bases and 8 bases, there was a span of 17 bases. CDR3 length: 14 amino acids. The CDR3 coding sequence is TGTGCCAGCAGGTACGAGTCCCCGGGCCATGAGCAGTTCTTC. It translates to CASRYESPGHEQFF.

This clonotype was observed a few times. The chain has TRBV5-6 and TRBJ2-5; 13 bases match TRBD2. V dropped 4 bases and J dropped 5; count of bases not matched to a gene: 8. CDR3 length: 16 amino acids. The germline CDR1 and CDR2 sequences are SGHDT and YYEEEE. As DNA, the CDR3 is TGTGCCAGCAGCGCCTGGACTAGCGGGAGTAGTGAGACCCAGTACTTC. This sequence encodes CASSAWTSGSSETQYF.

The chain links TRBV11-2 to TRBJ2-1, with D tentatively TRBD1 (5 bases). The CDR3 extends over 20 amino acids. The V and J ends lost 5 bases and 0 bases respectively, with 26 bases between them. Germline assignment: CDR1 SGHAT and CDR2 FQNNGV. The CDR3 here is CASSPWTRPTFLSSYNEQFF. DNA of the CDR3: TGTGCCAGCAGCCCCTGGACACGACCCACTTTCCTAAGCTCCTACAATGAGCAGTTCTTC.

The chain employs TRBV20-1 and TRBJ2-1, with D possibly TRBD2 on 6 matching bases. Trimming shortened V by 5 bases and J by 4 bases, and 21 bases separated the two germline ends. The CDR3 has 16 amino acids. The germline CDR1 and CDR2 sequences are DFQATT and SNEGSKA (reference sequence). The CDR3 nucleotides are TGCAGTGCTCTTAACAGATTACGCGGGACGTACAATGAGCAGTTCTTC. Protein sequence: CSALNRLRGTYNEQFF.

In this sample, this clonotype turned up many times. The CDR3 sequence is CASSTQTSGYEQYF. For the CDR3, the DNA is TGTGCCAGCAGCACCCAGACTAGCGGCTACGAGCAGTACTTC. The chain joins TRBV4-2 to TRBJ2-7; 9 bases fit TRBD2. The germline CDR1 and CDR2 sequences are LGHNA and YNFKEQ. The CDR3 is made up of 14 amino acids. V dropped 5 bases and J dropped 3; count of bases not matched to a gene: 5.

This clonotype has a count of ten or more. The rearrangement uses TRBV12-3 or TRBV12-4 and TRBJ2-7; 8 bases agree with TRBD1. The V gene end was trimmed by 0 bases and the J gene end by 3 bases; junction bases not matched to a gene: 10. The CDR3 length is 17 residues. Written as DNA, the CDR3 is TGTGCCAGCAGTTTAGCAACTTGGGGACAGGCAAGCTACGAGCAGTACTTC. Translation: CASSLATWGQASYEQYF.

The chain links TRBV18 to TRBJ2-6; D uncertain. The CDR3 runs 16 residues. CDR1 and CDR2 (germline): KGHSH, LQKENI. The V end was cut by 0 bases, the J end by 0 bases, with 6 bases between. The CDR3 loop is CASSPPIHSGANVLTF. CDR3 bases: TGTGCCAGCTCACCACCTATCCACTCTGGGGCCAACGTCCTGACTTTC.

This clonotype was picked up many times. The chain combines TRBV7-2 with TRBJ2-7; 10 bases map to TRBD1. CDR3 length equals 15 residues. Germline values: CDR1 SGHTA, CDR2 FQGNSA. V lost 3 bases to trimming and J lost 2 bases; unmatched junction nucleotides: 4. This CDR3 is CASSFRGQGAYEQYF. CDR3 DNA sequence: TGTGCCAGCAGCTTCCGAGGACAGGGGGCCTACGAGCAGTACTTC.

The chain combines TRBV7-9 with TRBJ2-7; 7 bases are a match to TRBD1. Looked up from germline, CDR1 is SEHNR and CDR2 is FQNEAQ (reference sequence). The CDR3 has 14 amino acids. Trimming cost V 5 bases and J 6 bases; bases outside gene matches: 10. CDR3 coding DNA: TGTGCCAGCAGCCCCGAAGGGGGCGGGTTCGAGCAGTACTTC. Encoded protein: CASSPEGGGFEQYF.

This clonotype was seen at least ten times. This chain uses TRBV9 with TRBJ1-1; no clear D. Germline values: CDR1 SGDLS, CDR2 YYNGEE. The germline V and J ends were trimmed by 0 bases and 0 bases, with 9 bases remaining between them. CDR3 length: 15 amino acids. In DNA, the CDR3 is TGTGCCAGCAGCGTAGGGGGAACCATGAACACTGAAGCTTTCTTT. This encodes CASSVGGTMNTEAFF.

Remarks on this clonotype: A much larger clone is a single base away; this may be a read error. This sequence joins TRBV10-3 and TRBJ1-5; D gene uncertain. Germline loops: CDR1 ENHRY, CDR2 SYGVKD. The CDR3 loop spans 14 amino acids. The V and J ends lost 8 bases and 3 bases respectively, with 14 bases between them. In nucleotides, the CDR3 is TGTGCCATCGGCCCCCCTGGGGACAATCAGCCCCAGCATTTT. Translating gives CAIGPPGDNQPQHF.

The chain has TRBV7-9 and TRBJ2-3, with D tentatively TRBD2 (5 bases). V was trimmed by 2 bases and J by 3 bases, leaving 15 bases between them. Germline V gene lookup returns CDR1 SEHNR and CDR2 FQNEAQ (reference sequence). This CDR3 comprises 16 residues. CDR3 loop: CASSLWVLGGTDTQYF. The CDR3 DNA reads TGTGCCAGCAGCTTATGGGTACTAGGCGGGACAGATACGCAGTATTTT.

This clonotype was counted at least ten times. The rearrangement uses TRBV9 and TRBJ2-4, with 7 bases that match TRBD1. Trimming took 4 bases from V and 3 from J; bases not matched to a gene: 10. The CDR3 covers 16 residues. CDR1 and CDR2 (germline): SGDLS, YYNGEE. The CDR3 sequence: CASSTQGTADKNIQYF. CDR3 nucleotides: TGTGCCAGCAGCACACAGGGGACAGCGGACAAAAACATTCAGTACTTC.

On this clonotype: A much larger clone is a single base away; this may be a read error. The rearrangement links TRBV12-3 or TRBV12-4 to TRBJ2-2; TRBD2 matches at 13 bases. The CDR3 length is 16 residues. The CDR3: CASRGLAGPNTGEPFF. DNA of the CDR3: TGTGCCAGCAGGGGACTAGCGGGACCGAACACCGGGGAGCCGTTTTTT.

There are many counts of this clonotype. The rearrangement uses TRBV28 and TRBJ2-5; D remains ambiguous. The CDR3 contains 12 residues. Germline V gene data show CDR1 as MDHEN and CDR2 as SYDVKM. Trimming cost V 4 bases and J 3 bases, with 6 bases left between them. The CDR3 region has the DNA TGTGCCAGCAGTTCGACGGAAGAGACCCAGTACTTC. This sequence encodes CASSSTEETQYF.

There are many counts of this clonotype. The chain employs TRBV21-1 and TRBJ1-4; TRBD1 is the table's D call, not checked against the DNA. TRBV21-1 is a pseudogene. This CDR3 has 13 amino acids. CDR3 sequence (DNA): TGTGCCAGCAGCAAAGGGGAGACAGGAAAACTGTTTTTT. It codes for CASSKGETGKLFF.

This clonotype was picked up many times. The chain employs TRBV12-3 or TRBV12-4 and TRBJ1-1; D perhaps matches TRBD1 (6 bases). The length of the CDR3 is 14 residues. Trimming removed 5 bases at V and 1 base at J, with 11 bases between. Written as DNA, the CDR3 is TGTGCCAGCAGTCCTACAGGGCCGAACACTGAAGCTTTCTTT. It codes for CASSPTGPNTEAFF.

The table lists this clonotype with a few counts. The CDR3 coding sequence is TGCAGTGTTATCCTAGCGGGAGTTGACAATGAGCAGTTCTTC. Translating it yields CSVILAGVDNEQFF. The chain combines TRBV20-1 with TRBJ2-1; 10 positions match TRBD2. CDR3 size: 14 residues. J was trimmed by 5 bases and V by 7 bases; bases with no gene match: 8. Germline V gene lookup returns CDR1 DFQATT and CDR2 SNEGSKA (reference sequence).

This clonotype was seen many times. V and J are TRBV2 and TRBJ2-7, with 9 bases that match TRBD2. V dropped 4 bases and J dropped 4; count of bases not matched to a gene: 5. This CDR3 contains 14 residues. CDR1 is SNHLY, CDR2 FYNNEI, per germline. CDR3 sequence: CASSGLAVHYEQYF. CDR3 bases: TGTGCCAGCAGTGGACTAGCGGTTCATTACGAGCAGTACTTC.

This clonotype was observed many times. The chain combines TRBV7-2 with TRBJ1-3; D is ambiguous. Germline-derived CDR1 and CDR2 are SGHTA and FQGNSA. V lost 4 bases and J 0 bases, leaving 10 bases between the germline ends. There are 15 residues in the CDR3. This CDR3 reads CASSSFSSSGNTIYF. The CDR3 DNA reads as TGTGCCAGCAGCTCCTTTTCATCCTCTGGAAACACCATATATTTT.

This clonotype showed up many times. The V and J genes are TRBV5-1 and TRBJ2-7; 9 bases match TRBD2. The V gene end was trimmed by 4 bases and the J gene end by 2 bases; junction bases not matched to a gene: 7. Germline lookup yields CDR1 SGHRS and CDR2 YFSETQ. There are 15 residues in the CDR3. The CDR3 spells CASSVEAGGAYEQYF. The CDR3 coding sequence is TGCGCCAGCAGCGTCGAAGCGGGAGGAGCCTACGAGCAGTACTTC.

This clonotype has more than one count but fewer than ten. The rearrangement joins TRBV19 to TRBJ2-7, with D possibly TRBD1 on 6 matching bases. This CDR3 spans 14 amino acids. Trimming left V 3 bases short and J 3 bases short, with 12 bases between. Germline-derived CDR1 and CDR2 are LNHDA and SQIVND (reference sequence). The CDR3 loop reads CASSISVDSYEQYF. The CDR3 nucleotides read TGTGCCAGTAGTATTTCCGTGGACAGCTACGAGCAGTACTTC.

This chain connects TRBV20-1 to TRBJ2-1; 8 nucleotides agree with TRBD2. The CDR3 covers 15 residues. Losses at the gene ends were 5 bases for V and 3 bases for J; bases not matched to a gene: 9. From germline, CDR1 is DFQATT and CDR2 SNEGSKA (reference sequence). The CDR3 DNA is TGCAGTGCTGGCCCCGAAGCGGGAGTCTACAATGAGCAGTTCTTC. Its protein is CSAGPEAGVYNEQFF.

This clonotype was recorded a few times. The CDR3 loop reads CASSIGRVVRTQYF. CDR3 nucleotide sequence: TGTGCCAGCAGCATAGGGCGGGTGGTGAGGACCCAGTACTTC. The chain recombines TRBV7-8 with TRBJ2-5; a possible D gene is TRBD2 (5 bases). This CDR3 spans 14 amino acids. Trimming shortened V by 5 bases and J by 7 bases, and 17 bases separated the two germline ends. Germline V gives CDR1 SGHVS, CDR2 FQNEAQ.

This rearrangement joins TRBV20-1 to TRBJ2-7; D not resolved. Germline CDR1 is DFQATT and CDR2 is SNEGSKA (reference sequence). The CDR3 totals 16 residues. The V end lost 0 bases, the J end lost 2 bases, and 17 bases lay between the germline ends. CDR3 sequence: CSARDRLEAATYEQYF. CDR3 nucleotide sequence: TGCAGTGCTAGAGATCGATTGGAAGCCGCCACCTACGAGCAGTACTTC.

This clonotype was detected many times. The chain combines TRBV9 with TRBJ2-3, with no clear D. Trimming took off 7 bases at V and 4 bases at J, with 10 bases between the two ends. Germline V gene sequence: CDR1 SGDLS, CDR2 YYNGEE. The CDR3 contains 12 residues. The CDR3 reads CASGHSPDTQYF. CDR3 DNA sequence: TGTGCCAGCGGGCACTCGCCAGATACGCAGTATTTT.

In its sample, this clonotype was seen many times. This chain joins TRBV15 and TRBJ2-2; 13 bases are a match to TRBD2. Germline V gene data show CDR1 as LNHNV and CDR2 as YYDKDF (reference sequence). This CDR3 spans 15 amino acids. The ends lost 9 bases at V and 7 bases at J; junction bases unmatched: 8. The CDR3 region has the DNA TGTGCCACGAGAAGGACTAGCGGGAGACTCGGGGAGCTGTTTTTT. It yields the protein CATRRTSGRLGELFF.

This clonotype has at least ten counts. V and J are TRBV4-1 and TRBJ2-7; 9 bases fit TRBD2. The CDR3 runs to 16 residues. Losses at the gene ends were 2 bases for V and 4 bases for J; bases not matched to a gene: 9. The germline V gene encodes CDR1 MGHRA and CDR2 YSYEKL. CDR3 bases: TGCGCCAGCAGCCAAAGGTCTAGCGGGACACATTACGAGCAGTACTTC. Protein sequence: CASSQRSSGTHYEQYF.

In this sample, this clonotype turned up many times. The chain uses TRBV15 and TRBJ2-1; no clear D. This CDR3 has 14 residues. Looked up from germline, CDR1 is LNHNV and CDR2 is YYDKDF (reference sequence). V was pared by 0 bases and J by 9 bases, with 12 bases between. This CDR3 reads CATSRDPELPEQFF. The CDR3 region has the DNA TGTGCCACCAGCAGAGATCCGGAACTCCCTGAGCAGTTCTTC.

The genes are TRBV16 and TRBJ1-2; D not certain. The germline V gene encodes CDR1 KGHSY and CDR2 FQNENV. V was trimmed by 0 bases and J by 0 bases, leaving 14 bases between them. The CDR3 sequence is 17 residues long. This CDR3 reads CASSQSVFGRANYGYTF. CDR3 nucleotide sequence: TGTGCCAGCAGCCAATCCGTTTTCGGGAGAGCTAACTATGGCTACACCTTC.

This clonotype was found many times. The rearrangement uses TRBV12-3 or TRBV12-4 and TRBJ1-6; D not resolved. The CDR3 sequence is 16 residues long. V was shortened by 2 bases and J by 6 bases, with 14 bases between the two germline ends. In DNA form, the CDR3 reads TGTGCCAGCAGTTTACAGTACGACGGTTTTAATTCACCCCTCCACTTT. Protein: CASSLQYDGFNSPLHF.